This TCR beta chain comes out of a study of blood T cells in healthy people across ages (dated by TCRdb to between 2015 and 2017). About the investigation overall: In model experiments, roughly one uniquely barcoded TCR beta cDNA molecule per two T cells was captured by template switching. To track age-related changes in TCR beta repertoire diversity, the study relied on deep sequencing normalized with unique cDNA molecular identifiers. Donors were grouped into four age groups: young (average 16 years), middle-aged (about 38), aged (about 60) and long-lived (about 82). Donors of different ages were randomly distributed across sequencing lanes to avoid experimental bias. For two donors (one aged 18 to 30 and one aged 80 or older), the study analyzed two additional independent replicas of 1 million unique cDNA reads from the same blood draw.

Library prep was done by 5' RACE. The data were produced on an Illumina HiSeq 2500. A second PCR of 7 to 11 cycles was run with a J-beta primer mix and a sample-barcoded 5' primer. A template-switch 5' adaptor carrying 12 random nucleotides introduced a unique molecular identifier onto each TCR beta cDNA molecule. Each sample yielded at least 2.5 million CDR3-containing paired-end reads. First-strand cDNA synthesis was performed from all RNA using the Mint cDNA synthesis kit, with priming by a TRBC-specific oligonucleotide. All cDNA was treated with uracil-DNA glycosylase and then went through a first 18-cycle PCR with the universal primers M1SS and BC2_uni_R. Turning to the authors' computational methods: Normalization of each sample was performed by random selection of 1 million high-quality reads, each carrying a distinct molecular identifier. Instead of being binned into consensus sequences, reads that shared molecular identifiers were thrown out. CDR3 identification, clonotype clustering and error correction used MiTCR with a Q25 quality threshold and the strictest error-elimination algorithm. A nonparametric unseen species model with Euler transformation was used to estimate lower-bound total TCR beta diversity. TCRdb's own reprocessing of the public reads used fastp at Q25 and MiXCR and kept productive beta chains. Each entry merges the rows of one CDR3 protein and shows their most common DNA and genes. The V and J calls reflect TCRdb's pipeline rather than the authors' work. The sample table lists over a million distinct CDR3 sequences, 35% to 50% of them with a count of one. Over 15% of the sample comes from the top ten.

The donors were 40 or so Caucasian individuals from Russia, aged 6 to 90 years, who were systemically healthy. Roughly 11 milliliters of peripheral blood were drawn from each donor into EDTA-treated Vacutainer tubes. PBMCs were isolated by Ficoll-Paque density-gradient centrifugation, with at least 7 million obtained per sample. Trizol reagent was used to extract total RNA from PBMCs, with at least 5.5 micrograms per sample. For every donor, an aliquot of PBMCs went through flow cytometry to measure the percentages of naive CD45RAhigh/CD27high T cells. The paper's findings and limits, for the study overall: Observed TCR beta diversity correlated strongly with the percentage of naive T cells measured by flow cytometry. Estimates of total diversity based on one million sequenced T cells were regarded as lower bounds and as underestimates. Compared with the aged group, more naive CD4+ T cells, fewer expanded clones and increased TCR diversity were shown by the long-lived group, suggesting age selection. The CMV infection status of donors was not known, potentially confounding age-related changes in expanded clonotypes. As age increased, observed TCR beta diversity per million T cells dropped in a roughly linear way, and a significant reduction was already evident by age about 40. Conclusive comparison of naive and antigen-experienced compartments was prevented by the profiling of bulk unsorted PBMCs.

This clonotype has a handful of counts. This receptor's antigen is unknown. No base quality information exists; no much larger clone differs at one position. The junction shows trimming of 7 bases on V and 0 bases on J, plus 10 bases between the germline ends. CDR1 is given as MDHEN and CDR2 as SYDVKM, both from the germline V gene. The CDR3 numbers 14 residues from cysteine through phenylalanine. Solely the CDR3 DNA is kept, with 42 bases framed from the first base. This sequence uses TRBV28 and TRBJ1-5; TRBD1 could be the D gene, as 5 bases match. This receptor was identified in a woman aged 55 to 70 in good health. The sample comprised blood. The base sequence is TGTGCCAGCACCGGGGGGTATAGCAATCAGCCCCAGCATTTT. Its translation reads: CASTGGYSNQPQHF.